This TCR beta chain was sequenced during a study of tumor-infiltrating lymphocytes in localized non-small cell lung cancer. The protocol was immunoSEQ multiplex PCR, while the TCRdb copy is restricted to in-frame clones and leaves out a portion. The repertoire holds about 23,000 clones, 69% seen once, with roughly 14% in the top ten. As to this clone: Its antigen is unknown. Other DNA sequences in this specimen translate into the identical CDR3.

Findings of the study overall: Different pieces of the same tissue went to different assays, confounding technical variation with intratumor heterogeneity.

This receptor was taken from a human donor with non-small cell lung cancer. The sample taken for sequencing was lung tumor tissue.

The CDR3 loop is CASSPPGYEQYF. CDR3 nucleotide sequence: TGTGCCAGCTCACCACCGGGTTACGAGCAGTACTTC. The chain links TRBV18 to TRBJ2-7; D is unresolved. The V gene's germline CDR1 is KGHSH and CDR2 LQKENI. The CDR3 totals 12 residues. V lost 0 bases and J 4 bases, leaving 4 bases between the germline ends.